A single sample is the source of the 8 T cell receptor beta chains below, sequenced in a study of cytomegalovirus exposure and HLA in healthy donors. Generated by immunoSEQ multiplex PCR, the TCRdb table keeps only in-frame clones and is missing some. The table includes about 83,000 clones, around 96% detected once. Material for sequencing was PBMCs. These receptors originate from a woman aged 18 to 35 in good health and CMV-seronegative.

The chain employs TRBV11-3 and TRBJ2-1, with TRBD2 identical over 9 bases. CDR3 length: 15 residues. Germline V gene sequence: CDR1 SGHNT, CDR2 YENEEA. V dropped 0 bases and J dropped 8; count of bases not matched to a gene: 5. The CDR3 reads CASSLDAGGNYEQFF. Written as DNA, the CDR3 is TGTGCCAGCAGCTTAGACGCGGGAGGGAATTATGAGCAGTTCTTC.

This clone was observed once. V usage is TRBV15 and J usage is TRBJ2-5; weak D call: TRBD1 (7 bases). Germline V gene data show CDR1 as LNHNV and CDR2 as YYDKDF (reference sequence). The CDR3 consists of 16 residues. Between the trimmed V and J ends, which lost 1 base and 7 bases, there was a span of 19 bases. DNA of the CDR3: TGTGCCACCAGCAGAGTCTGGGACAGTACCGGGGGGACCCAGTACTTC. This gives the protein CATSRVWDSTGGTQYF.

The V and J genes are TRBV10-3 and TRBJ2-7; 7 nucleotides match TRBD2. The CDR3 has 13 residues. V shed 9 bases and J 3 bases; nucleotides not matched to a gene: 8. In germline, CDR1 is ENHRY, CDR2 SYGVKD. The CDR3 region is CAISGTTNYEQYF. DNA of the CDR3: TGTGCCATTTCCGGGACTACCAACTACGAGCAGTACTTC.

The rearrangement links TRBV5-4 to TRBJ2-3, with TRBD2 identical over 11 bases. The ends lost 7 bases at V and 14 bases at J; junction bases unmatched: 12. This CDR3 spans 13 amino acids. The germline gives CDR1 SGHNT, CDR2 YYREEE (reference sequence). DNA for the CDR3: TGTGCCAGCGGTACTAGCGGGAGCCCCGCAAGGTATTTT. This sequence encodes CASGTSGSPARYF.

The CDR3 region is CASRLMGGANYGYTF. The CDR3, as DNA: TGTGCCAGCAGGTTAATGGGCGGGGCCAACTATGGCTACACCTTC. The gene calls are TRBV6-1 and TRBJ1-2, with D possibly matching TRBD1 (5 bases). Trimming took 6 bases from V and 2 from J, leaving 16 bases between them. Looked up from germline, CDR1 is MNHNS and CDR2 is SASEGT. The CDR3 runs to 15 residues.

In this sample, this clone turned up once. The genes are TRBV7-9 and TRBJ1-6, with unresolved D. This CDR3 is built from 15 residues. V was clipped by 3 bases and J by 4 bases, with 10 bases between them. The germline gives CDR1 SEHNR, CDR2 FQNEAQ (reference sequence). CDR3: CASSFVGVYNSPLHF. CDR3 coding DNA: TGTGCCAGCAGCTTCGTCGGGGTTTATAATTCACCCCTCCACTTT.

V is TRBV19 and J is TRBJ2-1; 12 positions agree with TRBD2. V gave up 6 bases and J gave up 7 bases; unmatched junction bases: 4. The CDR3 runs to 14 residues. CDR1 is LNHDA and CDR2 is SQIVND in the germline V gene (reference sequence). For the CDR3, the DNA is TGTGCCAGTAGGCTAGCGGGAGGGAGGAATGAGCAGTTCTTC. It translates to CASRLAGGRNEQFF.

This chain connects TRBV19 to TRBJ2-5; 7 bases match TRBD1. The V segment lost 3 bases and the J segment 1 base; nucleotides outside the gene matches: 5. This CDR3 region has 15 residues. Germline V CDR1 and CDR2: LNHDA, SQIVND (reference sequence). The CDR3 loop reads CASSMTGTSQETQYF. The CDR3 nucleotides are TGTGCCAGTAGTATGACAGGGACATCCCAAGAGACCCAGTACTTC.